A selection of T cell receptor beta chains follows, all from one sample in a study of cytomegalovirus exposure and HLA in healthy donors. Profiled with immunoSEQ multiplex PCR; TCRdb holds only in-frame clones, not every one. This sample has approximately 250,000 clones, with roughly 84% found just once. Sequenced: PBMCs. The receptors were gathered from a girl aged 2 to 10 in good health and CMV-seronegative. Both conserved end residues are part of each CDR3. The D gene is left open where the match is weak. The size field is filled for only some rows; it gives once, few, many or a size class.

v_gene	d_gene	j_gene	abundance	CDR3nt	CDR3aa
TRBV5-1	TRBD1	TRBJ1-1	-	TGCGCCAGCAGCTTGGCAGGGGGTTCATTGAACACTGAAGCTTTCTTT	CASSLAGGSLNTEAFF
TRBV27	-	TRBJ2-7	once	TGTGCCAGCAGTTTATCGATGGGCAGGACCTACGAGCAGTACTTC	CASSLSMGRTYEQYF
TRBV19	-	TRBJ1-4	-	TGTGCCAGTAGTAGGACAGCAACTAATGAAAAACTGTTTTTT	CASSRTATNEKLFF
TRBV5-8	-	TRBJ1-4	-	TGTGCCAGCAGCTTGTTACAGTGGGAACTGTTTTTT	CASSLLQWELFF
TRBV7-9	-	TRBJ1-1	-	TGTGCCAGCAGCCAGGTTAGAGGGAGGGTGGAAGCTTTCTTT	CASSQVRGRVEAFF
TRBV27	-	TRBJ2-5	-	TGTGCCAGCAGTTTATATACTAACCCAGAGACCCAGTACTTC	CASSLYTNPETQYF
TRBV2	-	TRBJ2-5	-	TGTGCCAGCAGTGAAGCGGGGCTAGTAGGAGAGACCCAGTACTTC	CASSEAGLVGETQYF
TRBV15	-	TRBJ1-5	-	TGTGCCACCAGCAGCGGAGAGCGGATTAGCAATCAGCCCCAGCATTTT	CATSSGERISNQPQHF
TRBV9	-	TRBJ1-1	-	TGTGCCAGCAGCAGTAGCACTGAAGCTTTCTTT	CASSSSTEAFF
TRBV27	-	TRBJ1-3	-	TGTGCCAGCAGTTGGACAGCCTCTGGAAACACCATATATTTT	CASSWTASGNTIYF
TRBV7-9	-	TRBJ2-1	-	TGTGCCAGCACCCCCGTTAGCTCCTACAATGAGCAGTTCTTC	CASTPVSSYNEQFF
TRBV4-1	-	TRBJ1-3	-	TGCGCCAGCAGCCAAGATCGCGGAGGGTCGAAAAGAAGAAACACCATATATTTT	CASSQDRGGSKRRNTIYF
TRBV9	-	TRBJ2-2	-	TGTGCCAGCAGCGCATGGGACTCTACGAACACCGGGGAGCTGTTTTTT	CASSAWDSTNTGELFF
TRBV4-1	-	TRBJ1-1	-	TGCGCCAGCAGCCAGGGGGCCAAGAACACTGAAGCTTTCTTT	CASSQGAKNTEAFF
TRBV5-4	TRBD1	TRBJ1-3	-	TGTGCCAGCAGCTCGGACAGGGGTACCATATATTTT	CASSSDRGTIYF
TRBV11-2	-	TRBJ2-3	-	TGTGCCAGCAGCTTAGCGGGCACAGATACGCAGTATTTT	CASSLAGTDTQYF
TRBV28	TRBD2	TRBJ2-5	-	TGTGCCAGCAGTGTGGGACTAGCGGGAGTTGGAGAGACCCAGTACTTC	CASSVGLAGVGETQYF
TRBV9	TRBD2	TRBJ2-1	-	TGTGCCAGCACCCTCGGGACTAGCAATGAGCAGTTCTTC	CASTLGTSNEQFF
TRBV7-8	-	TRBJ1-1	-	TGTGCCAGCAGCTTAGTTCCTGACAGAAAGGCTGAAGCTTTCTTT	CASSLVPDRKAEAFF
TRBV9	-	TRBJ1-4	few	TGTGCCAGCAGCTTAAGCCCAGGGGAAGAAAAACTGTTTTTT	CASSLSPGEEKLFF
TRBV7-9	TRBD2	TRBJ2-1	-	TGTGCCAGCAGCTCGACTAGCGGGGTAAACAATGAGCAGTTCTTC	CASSSTSGVNNEQFF
TRBV5-1	TRBD2	TRBJ2-2	-	TGCGCCAGCAGGTGGGGGGGACTCATGGCGAACACCGGGGAGCTGTTTTTT	CASRWGGLMANTGELFF
TRBV4-2	TRBD1	TRBJ1-5	-	TGTGCCAGCAGCCACCTGGACAGGGCCTCAAATCAGCCCCAGCATTTT	CASSHLDRASNQPQHF
TRBV6-6	TRBD2	TRBJ2-5	-	TGTGCCAGCAGTGCCGCGGGGGTTCAGGGGACCCAGTACTTC	CASSAAGVQGTQYF
TRBV10-3	TRBD1	TRBJ2-7	few	TGTGCCATCAGTGATAGGAGACAGGGGACCGAGCAGTACTTC	CAISDRRQGTEQYF
TRBV6-5	-	TRBJ2-7	-	TGTGCCAGCAGTTCTACGATCGTCTACGAGCAGTACTTC	CASSSTIVYEQYF
TRBV5-1	TRBD2	TRBJ2-1	-	TGCGCCAGCAGCTCCGGGACTGCGGGGGGTGAGCAGTTCTTC	CASSSGTAGGEQFF
TRBV7-2	TRBD1	TRBJ1-4	-	TGTGCCAGCAGCCCACAGGGGGCGCCTGAAAAACTGTTTTTT	CASSPQGAPEKLFF
TRBV5-1	TRBD2	TRBJ2-1	-	TGCGCCAGCAGCTTGGTTCGGGGGGGGCGCGATGAGCAGTTCTTC	CASSLVRGGRDEQFF
TRBV25-1	-	TRBJ2-3	-	TGTGCCAGCAGTGAAGGTTTCCAGGGGATGGTGGCAGATACGCAGTATTTT	CASSEGFQGMVADTQYF
TRBV11-2	TRBD2	TRBJ2-2	-	TGTGCCAGCAGCTATAGCGGGAGAACGAACACCGGGGAGCTGTTTTTT	CASSYSGRTNTGELFF
TRBV7-9	TRBD2	TRBJ2-7	-	TGTGCCAGCAGCTTAGAGCCTAGCGGGAGGAATTGGTTC	CASSLEPSGRNWF
TRBV11-2	-	TRBJ1-1	-	TGTGCCAGCAGTTCGGGGGGCACTGAAGCTTTCTTT	CASSSGGTEAFF
TRBV4-2	TRBD1	TRBJ1-2	few	TGTGCCAGCAGCCAAGTTGAGGGGGCCATTAACTATGGCTACACCTTC	CASSQVEGAINYGYTF
TRBV2	-	TRBJ1-2	once	TGTGCCAGCAGTGGCACGCGGGGGGGGGTCTATGGCTACACCTTC	CASSGTRGGVYGYTF
TRBV9	-	TRBJ2-3	-	TGTGCCAGCAGCGTAGAAGGCAGGGCCACATCGGATACGCAGTATTTT	CASSVEGRATSDTQYF
TRBV12-5	TRBD1	TRBJ2-7	-	TGTGCTAGTGCTAACCAACCGGGGACAGACTACGAGCAGTACTTC	CASANQPGTDYEQYF
TRBV4-2	TRBD2	TRBJ2-3	-	TGTGCCAGCAGCCAAAGCGTAACTAGCGTGGGCATGGATACGCAGTATTTT	CASSQSVTSVGMDTQYF
TRBV7-8	TRBD1	TRBJ1-2	-	TGTGCCAGCACCCGACAGGGGGCGCAAGATGGCTACACCTTC	CASTRQGAQDGYTF
TRBV7-8	-	TRBJ2-7	-	TGTGCCAGCAGCTTAGTGATTGACGGGTCCTCCTACGAGCAGTACTTC	CASSLVIDGSSYEQYF
TRBV7-8	TRBD1	TRBJ1-2	-	TGTGCCAGCAGCTTACATGGACAGGGGGCGGGGGGCTACACCTTC	CASSLHGQGAGGYTF
TRBV10-1	TRBD2	TRBJ2-1	few	TGCGCCAGCAGGTGGGAGGGGACTCGCTACAATGAGCAGTTCTTC	CASRWEGTRYNEQFF
TRBV28	-	TRBJ1-1	-	TGTGCCACCATCCCTCCCCTAGGCACGAAAATCGAGAACACTGAAGCTTTCTTT	CATIPPLGTKIENTEAFF
TRBV14	TRBD1	TRBJ1-2	-	TGTGCCAGCAGCCCGTACAGGGGGAAGGGCTACACCTTC	CASSPYRGKGYTF
TRBV2	-	TRBJ2-7	-	TGTGCCAGCGGGAGGGCAGGGGTCAACGAGCAGTACTTC	CASGRAGVNEQYF
TRBV9	-	TRBJ1-3	-	TGTGCCAGCAGTGCAGACTCGGCCCGCTCTGGAAACACCATATATTTT	CASSADSARSGNTIYF
TRBV7-8	TRBD2	TRBJ2-1	-	TGTGCCAGCAGCCGAACTAGCGGGGGCTACAATGAGCAGTTCTTC	CASSRTSGGYNEQFF
TRBV6-5	TRBD1	TRBJ1-1	-	TGTGCCAGCAGTCCGTGGACAGGGGACACTGAAGCTTTCTTT	CASSPWTGDTEAFF
TRBV5-6	TRBD2	TRBJ2-7	-	TGTGCCAGCAGAAGACTAGCGGGAGATTACGAGCAGTGCTTC	CASRRLAGDYEQCF
TRBV6-5	TRBD1	TRBJ2-1	-	TGTGCCAGCAGTTACTCCGGGACAGGGGGCTACAATGAGCAGTTCTTC	CASSYSGTGGYNEQFF
TRBV20-1	-	TRBJ2-5	-	TGCAGTGCTAGCCCTTCTGAGACCCAGTACTTC	CSASPSETQYF
TRBV6-1	-	TRBJ2-3	-	TGTGCCAGCAGTGAATGGCGTCCCGGCCGGGCAGATACGCAGTATTTT	CASSEWRPGRADTQYF
TRBV6-1	-	TRBJ2-1	-	TGTGCCAGCAGTGAAGCGCTGGAGGAATACAATGAGCAGTTCTTC	CASSEALEEYNEQFF